Shown below are 32 T cell receptor beta chains from a single sample sequenced in a study of OX40 agonist ivuxolimab in advanced cancers. Library generation was performed with the immunoSEQ multiplex PCR assay. This immuneACCESS table, as held by TCRdb, lists in-frame sequences with V and J called but not all clones. Of the missing ones, under half trace to an unresolved V gene in checked studies; the others have no known cause. The sample includes roughly 79,000 clones, with 85% to 95% observed a single time. The ten most abundant clones make up roughly 11% of the sample. This material consisted of CD4+ or CD8+ T cells sorted from blood, taken in a trial of the OX40 agonist ivuxolimab. The receptors here all came from an adult with an advanced solid tumor such as melanoma, head and neck, liver or kidney cancer.

The chain links TRBV27 to TRBJ2-7, with 8 positions matching TRBD2. J gave up 2 bases and V 5 bases, and 5 bases lay outside the gene matches. In germline, CDR1 is MNHEY, CDR2 SMNVEV (reference sequence). The length of the CDR3 is 14 residues. The CDR3 spells CASSLGGGPYEQYF. The CDR3, as DNA: TGTGCCAGCAGTCTTGGCGGGGGGCCCTACGAGCAGTACTTC.

This chain joins TRBV4-1 and TRBJ1-5; 9 nucleotides agree with TRBD1. The CDR3 covers 15 residues. V shed 3 bases, J shed 7 bases, and the junction held 7 bases outside the gene matches. Germline V gene data show CDR1 as MGHRA and CDR2 as YSYEKL. CDR3 loop: CASSQLDRGGQPQHF. The CDR3 DNA reads TGCGCCAGCAGCCAGCTGGACAGGGGAGGCCAGCCCCAGCATTTT.

V usage is TRBV4-3 and J usage is TRBJ1-4; D unresolved. The CDR3 contains 14 residues. Germline lookup yields CDR1 LGHNA and CDR2 YSLEER. V was trimmed by 0 bases and J by 8 bases, leaving 10 bases between them. The CDR3 reads CASSQEGPYEKLFF. The CDR3 coding sequence is TGCGCCAGCAGCCAAGAAGGCCCTTACGAAAAACTGTTTTTT.

This clone came up a few times. The chain has TRBV18 and TRBJ2-2; 9 nucleotides agree with TRBD1. Trimming cost V 2 bases and J 5 bases; bases outside gene matches: 6. Germline loops: CDR1 KGHSH, CDR2 LQKENI. The CDR3 has 16 amino acids. The CDR3 nucleotides are TGTGCCAGCTCACCAGGAGGACAGGGGTATACCGGGGAGCTGTTTTTT. Amino acids: CASSPGGQGYTGELFF.

The rearrangement uses TRBV13 and TRBJ1-1; unclear D gene. This CDR3 region has 15 residues. CDR1 and CDR2 from the germline V gene are PRHDT and FYEKMQ (reference sequence). Between the trimmed V and J ends, which lost 2 bases and 0 bases, there was a span of 10 bases. As DNA, the CDR3 is TGTGCCAGCAGCTTACGGGAACAGATGAACACTGAAGCTTTCTTT. Its protein product is CASSLREQMNTEAFF.

This chain joins TRBV9 and TRBJ1-3; D unresolved. CDR1 SGDLS and CDR2 YYNGEE come from the germline V gene. Trimming took 3 bases from V and 0 from J, leaving 16 bases between them. This CDR3 contains 17 residues. The CDR3 protein is CASSEDRVQLSGNTIYF. The DNA of the CDR3 is TGTGCCAGCAGCGAAGACCGGGTCCAACTCTCTGGAAACACCATATATTTT.

The chain employs TRBV9 and TRBJ2-1; TRBD1 or TRBD2 may be the D gene (5 bases each). The germline gives CDR1 SGDLS, CDR2 YYNGEE. CDR3 length: 15 residues. Trimming pared 0 bases from V and 2 bases from J, leaving 9 bases between. The CDR3 spells CASSVVSGPYNEQFF. The CDR3 region has the DNA TGTGCCAGCAGCGTAGTTTCGGGGCCCTACAATGAGCAGTTCTTC.

The rearrangement joins TRBV27 to TRBJ2-7; possible D gene TRBD1, 6 bases. Per the germline V gene, CDR1 is MNHEY and CDR2 is SMNVEV (reference sequence). The V end was cut by 5 bases, the J end by 4 bases, with 12 bases between. The CDR3 is 13 residues long. CDR3 residues: CASSTGSGYEQYF. The CDR3 coding sequence is TGTGCCAGCAGTACAGGGTCCGGGTACGAGCAGTACTTC.

This chain's CDR3 is CASQMNTEAFF. In DNA, the CDR3 is TGTGCCAGTCAAATGAACACTGAAGCTTTCTTT. The chain uses TRBV19 and TRBJ1-1; D unclear. The CDR3 is 11 residues long. Deletions cut 8 bases from V and 0 bases from J, with 4 bases between. In germline, CDR1 is LNHDA, CDR2 SQIVND (reference sequence).

The rearrangement uses TRBV5-1 and TRBJ2-7; 9 bases align to TRBD2. V was pared by 4 bases and J by 3 bases, with 11 bases of the junction left unmatched. Germline lookup yields CDR1 SGHRS and CDR2 YFSETQ. The CDR3 consists of 16 residues. The CDR3: CASSIPDSGGDYEQYF. The CDR3 DNA is TGCGCCAGCAGCATACCCGATAGCGGGGGCGACTACGAGCAGTACTTC.

The chain uses TRBV5-5 and TRBJ1-3; D gene uncertain. V shed 5 bases and J shed 3 bases, with 21 bases lying between them. CDR1 SGHKS and CDR2 YYEKEE come from the germline V gene (reference sequence). CDR3 length: 17 residues. The CDR3 DNA reads as TGTGCCAGCAGTCTGGACGGAGGAGAAGGGTATGGAAACACCATATATTTT. Its protein is CASSLDGGEGYGNTIYF. Drawing the rest from reference TRBV5-5 and TRBJ1-3, the complete variable domain is DAGVTQSPTHLIKTRGQQVTLRCSPISGHKSVSWYQQVLGQGPQFIFQYYEKEERGRGNFPDRFSARQFPNYSSELNVNALLLGDSALYLCASSLDGGEGYGNTIYFGEGSWLTVV.

This clone has only a few counts. V is TRBV7-6 and J is TRBJ2-5, with 7 positions matching TRBD2. The germline CDR1 and CDR2 sequences are SGHVS and FNYEAQ. This CDR3 has 14 residues. With 5 bases clipped from V and 1 base from J, the junction kept 4 bases outside the gene matches. The CDR3 protein is CASSIERGQETQYF. In nucleotides, the CDR3 is TGTGCCAGCAGCATTGAGCGGGGCCAAGAGACCCAGTACTTC.

V is TRBV2 and J is TRBJ2-3; D uncertain. V was cut by 0 bases and J by 6 bases, with 13 bases left in between. The germline V gene encodes CDR1 SNHLY and CDR2 FYNNEI. This CDR3 contains 15 residues. CDR3 nucleotides: TGTGCCAGCAGTGAAGCCCTGGGTATTGCCGATACGCAGTATTTT. Its translation is CASSEALGIADTQYF.

The chain employs TRBV13 and TRBJ2-7; D may be TRBD1 or TRBD2 (5 bases each). Germline CDR1 PRHDT, CDR2 FYEKMQ (reference sequence). V was cut by 0 bases and J by 5 bases, with 14 bases left in between. The CDR3 length is 15 residues. CDR3 sequence: CASSLGQRGVHEQYF. CDR3 bases: TGTGCCAGCAGCTTAGGACAGAGGGGCGTCCACGAGCAGTACTTC.

This chain links TRBV19 with TRBJ1-5; TRBD1 agrees at 7 bases. CDR1 and CDR2 from the germline V gene are LNHDA and SQIVND (reference sequence). J lost 0 bases, V lost 4 bases, and 6 bases had no gene match. CDR3 length: 16 residues. This CDR3 is CASSTDREYSNQPQHF. The CDR3 region has the DNA TGTGCCAGTAGTACCGACAGGGAATATAGCAATCAGCCCCAGCATTTT.

The chain's CDR3 is CASSLVPATNEKLFF. DNA of the CDR3: TGTGCCAGCAGCTTAGTTCCGGCAACTAATGAAAAACTGTTTTTT. The rearrangement joins TRBV11-2 to TRBJ1-4; D is ambiguous. The CDR3 is 15 residues long. Germline V gene sequence: CDR1 SGHAT, CDR2 FQNNGV. Trimming took 1 base from V and 0 from J, leaving 6 bases between them.

The chain is built from TRBV27 and TRBJ1-5; possible D gene TRBD1, 5 bases. The CDR3 contains 13 residues. Per the germline V gene, CDR1 is MNHEY and CDR2 is SMNVEV (reference sequence). The V gene lost 4 bases and the J gene lost 4 bases, with 8 bases spanning the gap. CDR3 DNA: TGTGCCAGCAGTTATGGGGGGAATCAGCCCCAGCATTTT. It codes for CASSYGGNQPQHF.

The gene calls are TRBV7-8 and TRBJ2-1; perhaps D is TRBD1 or TRBD2 (7 bases each). The CDR3 loop spans 16 amino acids. V was clipped by 6 bases and J by 4 bases, with 19 bases between them. Germline CDR1 is SGHVS and CDR2 is FQNEAQ. The CDR3 loop reads CASRPRRGDRYNEQFF. The CDR3 DNA sequence: TGTGCCAGCAGACCCCGACGGGGGGACAGATACAATGAGCAGTTCTTC.

The genes are TRBV29-1 and TRBJ2-7; the match to TRBD1 covers 10 bases. Germline CDR1 and CDR2: SQVTM and ANQGSEA. The CDR3 runs to 14 residues. The V and J ends lost 6 bases and 2 bases, in that order; junction bases with no gene match: 7. The CDR3: CSVEGQGPTYEQYF. The CDR3 DNA sequence: TGCAGCGTCGAGGGACAGGGGCCGACCTACGAGCAGTACTTC.

The V and J genes are TRBV7-9 and TRBJ2-7, with 12 bases identical to TRBD2. V dropped 5 bases and J dropped 0; count of bases not matched to a gene: 2. From germline, CDR1 is SEHNR and CDR2 FQNEAQ (reference sequence). CDR3 length equals 15 residues. The DNA for the CDR3 is TGTGCCAGCAGCACGACTAGCGGGAGCTCCTACGAGCAGTACTTC. Its translation is CASSTTSGSSYEQYF.

This clone was observed a handful of times. This chain links TRBV9 with TRBJ1-2, with D tentatively TRBD1 (5 bases). The germline CDR1 and CDR2 sequences are SGDLS and YYNGEE. V was pared by 4 bases and J by 4 bases, with 14 bases between. The CDR3 consists of 14 residues. The CDR3 DNA follows: TGTGCCAGCAGCCCCTCTTCGGGGGGCTATGGCTACACCTTC. It is translated as CASSPSSGGYGYTF.

The rearrangement links TRBV7-9 to TRBJ1-5; D ambiguous. The length of the CDR3 is 14 residues. The germline V gene has CDR1 SEHNR and CDR2 FQNEAQ (reference sequence). Between the trimmed V and J ends, which lost 5 bases and 3 bases, there was a span of 11 bases. CDR3 sequence reads: CASSLDQDNQPQHF. The CDR3 region has the DNA TGTGCCAGCAGCCTCGACCAAGACAATCAGCCCCAGCATTTT.

The CDR3 DNA reads TGTGCCAGCAGCTTGGGAGCTACAGGGAAGGAGTTTTTT. It yields the protein CASSLGATGKEFF. The gene calls are TRBV5-6 and TRBJ1-4; TRBD1 is a possible D gene (6 bases). V dropped 0 bases and J dropped 16 bases, with 16 bases sitting between them. The germline CDR1 and CDR2 sequences are SGHDT and YYEEEE. The CDR3 consists of 13 residues.

In its sample, this clone was seen once. The chain combines TRBV19 with TRBJ2-1, with TRBD2 identical over 8 bases. The germline V gene encodes CDR1 LNHDA and CDR2 SQIVND (reference sequence). This CDR3 has 18 amino acids. Losses at the gene ends were 8 bases for V and 4 bases for J; bases not matched to a gene: 19. The CDR3: CASHRGGPPDPQYNEQFF. The CDR3 DNA is TGTGCCAGTCATCGGGGGGGGCCGCCAGACCCTCAATACAATGAGCAGTTCTTC. Looking up the rest from reference TRBV19 and TRBJ2-1 gives the full variable domain: DGGITQSPKYLFRKEGQNVTLSCEQNLNHDAMYWYRQDPGQGLRLIYYSQIVNDFQKGDIAEGYSVSREKKESFPLTVTSAQKNPTAFYLCASHRGGPPDPQYNEQFFGPGTRLTVL.

This chain joins TRBV2 and TRBJ1-1; no definite D call. CDR3 length: 14 residues. Trimming left V 2 bases short and J 1 base short, with 8 bases between. CDR1 is SNHLY and CDR2 is FYNNEI in the germline V gene. As DNA, the CDR3 is TGTGCCAGCAGTGAAAAGGGAGAGAACACTGAAGCTTTCTTT. This translates into CASSEKGENTEAFF.

This clone has only one observation. The chain is built from TRBV5-1 and TRBJ2-5; the D call may be TRBD1 or TRBD2 (6 bases each). This CDR3 region has 16 residues. Germline CDR1 reads SGHRS; CDR2 reads YFSETQ. With 4 bases removed from V and 3 bases from J, the gap between germline ends came to 19 bases. The DNA for the CDR3 is TGCGCCAGCAGCCAGAGGGGGGTGGCAGGGGAAGAGACCCAGTACTTC. Protein product: CASSQRGVAGEETQYF.

V and J are TRBV5-6 and TRBJ2-1; no firm D call. The CDR3 totals 12 residues. Germline values: CDR1 SGHDT, CDR2 YYEEEE. The germline V and J ends were trimmed by 4 bases and 5 bases, with 7 bases remaining between them. The CDR3: CASSVDHNEQFF. DNA of the CDR3: TGTGCCAGCAGCGTGGATCACAATGAGCAGTTCTTC.

The chain joins TRBV5-6 to TRBJ1-6, with TRBD1 matching 7 bases. CDR3 size: 16 residues. J gave up 0 bases and V 0 bases, and 0 bases lay outside the gene matches. Germline values: CDR1 SGHDT, CDR2 YYEEEE. The CDR3 sequence: CASSLEGASYNSPLHF. CDR3 nucleotides: TGTGCCAGCAGCTTGGAGGGGGCCTCCTATAATTCACCCCTCCACTTT. The full variable domain, its missing parts supplied by reference TRBV5-6 and TRBJ1-6, is DAGVTQSPTHLIKTRGQQVTLRCSPKSGHDTVSWYQQALGQGPQFIFQYYEEEERQRGNFPDRFSGHQFPNYSSELNVNALLLGDSALYLCASSLEGASYNSPLHFGNGTRLTVT.

The rearrangement uses TRBV5-1 and TRBJ2-7, with TRBD2 identical over 11 bases. The trim removed 4 bases at V and 4 bases at J, leaving 7 bases unmatched. CDR1 and CDR2 (germline): SGHRS, YFSETQ. CDR3 size: 15 residues. This chain's CDR3 is CASSEGTSGSYEQYF. In DNA form, the CDR3 reads TGCGCCAGCAGCGAGGGGACTAGCGGTTCGTACGAGCAGTACTTC.

This chain connects TRBV27 to TRBJ2-1; TRBD2 aligns across 9 bases. This CDR3 is built from 17 residues. The J segment lost 5 bases and the V segment lost 5 bases, leaving 13 bases of the junction unmatched. Germline CDR1 and CDR2: MNHEY and SMNVEV (reference sequence). Here the CDR3 DNA reads TGTGCCAGCAGTCCCCTGAGGCCTAGCGGGACCGACAATGAGCAGTTCTTC. Translating it yields CASSPLRPSGTDNEQFF.

The rearrangement links TRBV5-1 to TRBJ2-2; 8 bases match TRBD2. Germline CDR1 SGHRS, CDR2 YFSETQ. This CDR3 contains 16 residues. V lost 4 bases and J lost 1; bases outside the gene matches: 6. CDR3 bases: TGCGCCAGCAGCCTGGGCGCGGGGGGGAACACCGGGGAGCTGTTTTTT. Protein product: CASSLGAGGNTGELFF.

The rearrangement links TRBV5-6 to TRBJ1-1; no definite D call. CDR3 length: 14 residues. The V end lost 0 bases, the J end lost 6 bases, and 12 bases lay between the germline ends. From germline, CDR1 is SGHDT and CDR2 YYEEEE. The CDR3 region is CASSLDRGGAEAFF. In DNA form, the CDR3 reads TGTGCCAGCAGCTTGGATCGGGGAGGTGCTGAAGCTTTCTTT.